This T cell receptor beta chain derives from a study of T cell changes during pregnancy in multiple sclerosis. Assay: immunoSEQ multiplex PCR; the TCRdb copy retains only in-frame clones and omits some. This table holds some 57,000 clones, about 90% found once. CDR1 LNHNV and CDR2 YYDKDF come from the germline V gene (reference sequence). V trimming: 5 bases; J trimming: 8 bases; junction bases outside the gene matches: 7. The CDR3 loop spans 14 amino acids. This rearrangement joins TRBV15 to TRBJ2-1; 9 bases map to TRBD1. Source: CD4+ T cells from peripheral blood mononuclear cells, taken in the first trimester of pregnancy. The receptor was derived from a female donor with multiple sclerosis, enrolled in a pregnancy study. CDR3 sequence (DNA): TGTGCCACCAGCCTGGACAGGGGCGGGCATGAGCAGTTCTTC. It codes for CATSLDRGGHEQFF.